The sequence of this T cell receptor (beta chain) was determined in a study of blood T cell repertoires in COVID-19. In the study overall: There were acute and convalescent COVID-19 samples, and they came from the United States, Italy and Spain. T cells, B-cell-depleted T cells, or PBMCs supplied cDNA or gDNA.

Trimming took 6 bases from V and 5 from J, leaving 19 bases between them. Germline CDR1 reads LNHDA; CDR2 reads SQIVND (reference sequence). The CDR3 runs 15 residues. Profiled with immunoSEQ multiplex PCR; TCRdb holds only in-frame clones, not every one. This sample has 200,000 to 300,000 clones; roughly 84% occur once, and the top ten carry 4% to 4.5%. The chain recombines TRBV19 with TRBJ1-2; D not certain. The specimen was peripheral blood. The TCR originated in a man in his 60s with acute or convalescent COVID-19. CDR3 region: CASSGWRFGGYGYTF. In DNA form, the CDR3 reads TGTGCCAGTAGCGGTTGGAGGTTCGGCGGGTATGGCTACACCTTC.